Listed here is a single TCR beta chain. The antigen is not known. At one end the junction does not follow the germline gene, possibly because of a read error. This record belongs to a study of blood T cells in healthy people across ages. General observations from the study: Donor CMV status, an unknown factor, possibly confounded changes in expanded clonotypes.

This CDR3 is built from 15 residues. Germline V gene sequence: CDR1 LGHNA, CDR2 YSLEER. The use of a sample-barcoded 5' primer and a J-beta primer mix characterized a second PCR of about 6 to 11 cycles. Via MiXCR, TCRdb re-called the 5' RACE reads, giving one row per CDR3 protein. The table includes about 690,000 distinct CDR3 sequences, about 43% detected once. This TCR was sampled from a man older than 75 in good health. This sequence joins TRBV4-3 and TRBJ1-6; D is unresolved. The sequenced material came from blood. The chain's CDR3 is CAGSQGKIIIHPLHF. The CDR3 nucleotides are TGCGCCGGCAGCCAAGGGAAGATTATAATTCACCCCCTCCACTTT.